This T cell receptor beta chain was recorded in a study of blood T cell repertoires in COVID-19. Turning to the study itself: T cells, B-cell-depleted T cells, or PBMCs supplied cDNA or gDNA.

TCRdb's table, derived via immunoSEQ multiplex PCR, lists solely in-frame clones and lacks some. The data hold under 250,000 clones, with around 80% observed a single time. Trimming removed 5 bases at V and 8 bases at J, with 6 bases between. The germline CDR1 and CDR2 sequences are SNHLY and FYNNEI. The CDR3 has 11 residues. V is TRBV2 and J is TRBJ2-2; possibly TRBD2 for D (5 bases). This receptor was obtained from a woman in her 70s with acute or convalescent COVID-19. Material for sequencing was peripheral blood. CDR3 in amino acids: CASSRTGELFF. CDR3 nucleotide sequence: TGTGCCAGCAGTAGGACTGGGGAGCTGTTTTTT.